Each of the 29 T cell receptor beta chains below was sequenced from the same sample in a study of blood T cell repertoires in COVID-19. Assay used: immunoSEQ multiplex PCR; TCRdb lists only in-frame clones, some missing. In the table there are tens of thousands of clones, approximately 79% of which are singletons. Source material: peripheral blood. The receptors were sampled from an older man with active or convalescent COVID-19.

The chain combines TRBV28 with TRBJ1-6, with 9 bases that match TRBD1. Germline loops: CDR1 MDHEN, CDR2 SYDVKM. This CDR3 contains 15 residues. J was trimmed by 9 bases and V by 7 bases; bases with no gene match: 10. The CDR3 region has the DNA TGTGCCAGCAAGACTGGGACAGGGAAAGGTTCACCCCTCCACTTT. Translation gives CASKTGTGKGSPLHF.

The chain recombines TRBV4-1 with TRBJ2-2; D possibly corresponds to TRBD1 (5 bases). V was shortened by 4 bases and J by 6 bases, with 21 bases between the two germline ends. This CDR3 contains 17 residues. The germline V gene encodes CDR1 MGHRA and CDR2 YSYEKL. The CDR3: CASSRTPAQGVSGELFF. The CDR3 DNA sequence: TGCGCCAGCAGCCGAACGCCGGCGCAAGGGGTCTCCGGGGAGCTGTTTTTT.

The chain joins TRBV30 to TRBJ2-3, with D possibly matching TRBD2 (6 bases). Germline lookup yields CDR1 GTSNPN and CDR2 SVGIG (reference sequence). There are 14 residues in the CDR3. With 1 base removed from V and 4 bases from J, the gap between germline ends came to 12 bases. This CDR3 is CAWSGLVSPDTQYF. The CDR3 region has the DNA TGTGCCTGGAGTGGACTAGTTAGCCCAGATACGCAGTATTTT.

This clone showed up just a few times. The chain recombines TRBV28 with TRBJ1-5; D remains ambiguous. The germline V gene encodes CDR1 MDHEN and CDR2 SYDVKM. V was clipped by 5 bases and J by 0 bases, with 5 bases between them. This CDR3 has 13 residues. The CDR3: CASSKYSNQPQHF. The CDR3, as DNA: TGTGCCAGCAGTAAATATAGCAATCAGCCCCAGCATTTT.

V is TRBV10-1 and J is TRBJ1-6, with D unresolved. Germline loops: CDR1 WNHNN, CDR2 SYGVQD (reference sequence). CDR3 length equals 14 residues. Trimming stripped 4 bases from V and 7 bases from J, with 11 bases between. The CDR3 DNA sequence: TGCGCCAGCAGTGTTGGGCTTCCAAATTCACCCCTCCACTTT. This codes for CASSVGLPNSPLHF.

The DNA of the CDR3 is TGTGCCAGCAGTTTACAGGGTCCCGGGGAGCTGTTTTTT. Translated: CASSLQGPGELFF. The chain joins TRBV12-3 or TRBV12-4 to TRBJ2-2, with a possible D match to TRBD1 (5 bases). Deletions cut 2 bases from V and 6 bases from J, with 7 bases between. This CDR3 has 13 residues.

The V call is TRBV7-8, the J call TRBJ2-7; D is ambiguous. Germline V lookup: CDR1 SGHVS, CDR2 FQNEAQ. CDR3 length equals 13 residues. Between the trimmed V and J ends, which lost 2 bases and 5 bases, there was a span of 10 bases. DNA for the CDR3: TGTGCCAGCAGCTTAACGCGCGAGCACGAGCAGTACTTC. Its translation: CASSLTREHEQYF. The full variable domain, rest sourced from reference TRBV7-8 and TRBJ2-7, is GAGVSQSPRYKVAKRGQDVALRCDPISGHVSLFWYQQALGQGPEFLTYFQNEAQLDKSGLPSDRFFAERPEGSVSTLKIQRTQQEDSAVYLCASSLTREHEQYFGPGTRLTVT.

This clone was picked up a small number of times. The chain couples TRBV15 to TRBJ2-3; TRBD1 might be the D (5 bases). Trimming cost V 7 bases and J 2 bases, with 13 bases left between them. The germline V gene has CDR1 LNHNV and CDR2 YYDKDF (reference sequence). The CDR3 is made up of 14 amino acids. The CDR3 loop reads CATKPWGNTDTQYF. The CDR3 nucleotides are TGTGCCACCAAGCCCTGGGGCAACACAGATACGCAGTATTTT.

The chain has TRBV5-8 and TRBJ2-1; D perhaps matches TRBD1 (5 bases). The CDR3 spans 16 residues. The germline V gene encodes CDR1 SGHTS and CDR2 YDEGEE. Between the trimmed V and J ends, which lost 6 bases and 7 bases, there was a span of 23 bases. The CDR3 region has the DNA TGTGCCAGCATCTTCCGGATAGGGGAAGTCGGTAATGAGCAGTTCTTC. Residues: CASIFRIGEVGNEQFF.

The genes are TRBV6-6 and TRBJ2-3; D unresolved. The CDR3 length is 13 residues. Trimming pared 0 bases from V and 6 bases from J, leaving 7 bases between. CDR1 is MNHNY, CDR2 SVGAGI, per germline (reference sequence). The CDR3, as DNA: TGTGCCAGCAGTTACTCCAAGGAGGATACGCAGTATTTT. This gives the protein CASSYSKEDTQYF.

The rearrangement links TRBV10-3 to TRBJ1-1, with a weak D call TRBD1 (6 bases). This CDR3 is 15 amino acids long. The V and J ends lost 5 bases and 2 bases respectively, with 15 bases between them. From germline, CDR1 is ENHRY and CDR2 SYGVKD. This chain's CDR3 is CAISPQGPGNTEAFF. The CDR3 nucleotides read TGTGCCATCAGTCCCCAGGGGCCGGGAAACACTGAAGCTTTCTTT.

The chain employs TRBV30 and TRBJ2-2; 13 bases map to TRBD2. Germline assignment: CDR1 GTSNPN and CDR2 SVGIG (reference sequence). V gave up 8 bases and J gave up 5 bases; unmatched junction bases: 5. This CDR3 has 14 residues. The CDR3 loop is CALQTSGGTGELFF. CDR3 DNA sequence: TGTGCCCTACAGACTAGCGGGGGGACCGGGGAGCTGTTTTTT.

This clone qualifies as medium-sized. This rearrangement joins TRBV11-3 to TRBJ2-2, with a possible D match to TRBD2 (7 bases). Per the germline V gene, CDR1 is SGHNT and CDR2 is YENEEA. The length of the CDR3 is 15 residues. V shed 8 bases and J shed 2 bases, with 15 bases lying between them. In DNA form, the CDR3 reads TGTGCCAGCTCCGGCGCGGGGGCAAACACCGGGGAGCTGTTTTTT. As protein: CASSGAGANTGELFF.

The V and J genes are TRBV28 and TRBJ1-1, with unresolved D. Deletions cut 3 bases from V and 7 bases from J, with 12 bases between. The CDR3 length is 13 residues. Per the germline V gene, CDR1 is MDHEN and CDR2 is SYDVKM. The CDR3 spells CASSFGQALEAFF. The DNA for the CDR3 is TGTGCCAGCAGTTTCGGCCAGGCACTTGAAGCTTTCTTT.

This chain connects TRBV3-1 (or the pseudogene TRBV3-2) to TRBJ1-1, with a tentative D call TRBD1 (6 bases). The V and J ends lost 5 bases and 3 bases respectively, with 10 bases between them. The CDR3 contains 13 residues. Germline-derived CDR1 and CDR2 are LGHDT and YNNKEL (reference sequence). The CDR3 DNA reads TGTGCCAGCAGCTCGGACAGCTACACTGAAGCTTTCTTT. Protein: CASSSDSYTEAFF.

The rearrangement joins TRBV7-9 to TRBJ2-7; tentatively, D is TRBD2 (5 bases). V gave up 2 bases and J gave up 3 bases, with 11 bases separating them. The CDR3 is 14 amino acids. Germline V gives CDR1 SEHNR, CDR2 FQNEAQ (reference sequence). CDR3 amino acids: CASSLNFGGYEQYF. DNA for the CDR3: TGTGCCAGCAGCTTAAATTTCGGAGGCTACGAGCAGTACTTC.

The V call is TRBV6-5, the J call TRBJ2-5, with TRBD1 matching 8 bases. Germline CDR1 reads MNHEY; CDR2 reads SVGAGI. The CDR3 has 14 amino acids. After removal of 6 bases from V and 1 base from J, the junction contained 4 bases not matched to a gene. The CDR3 DNA follows: TGTGCCAGCAGGGACAGGGTACGCCAAGAGACCCAGTACTTC. Amino acid sequence: CASRDRVRQETQYF.

V is TRBV6-5 and J is TRBJ1-6; no clear D gene. The ends were cut back, 6 bases at V and 1 base at J, with 4 bases in the middle. The CDR3 is 13 residues long. Looked up from germline, CDR1 is MNHEY and CDR2 is SVGAGI. In DNA, the CDR3 is TGTGCCAGCAGGAGGTCCTATAATTCACCCCTCCACTTT. It encodes CASRRSYNSPLHF.

The chain is built from TRBV5-1 and TRBJ2-7, with D perhaps matching TRBD2 (7 bases). V dropped 4 bases and J dropped 3 bases, with 14 bases sitting between them. Germline V gives CDR1 SGHRS, CDR2 YFSETQ. The CDR3 is made up of 14 amino acids. CDR3 coding DNA: TGCGCCAGCAGCCCGGGGGGCGGGGTCTACGAGCAGTACTTC. It yields the protein CASSPGGGVYEQYF.

CDR3 bases: TGCAGTGCCGTTCGGGGGGAGACCCAGTACTTC. This translates into CSAVRGETQYF. This sequence joins TRBV20-1 and TRBJ2-5, with a weak D call TRBD2 (6 bases). CDR1 DFQATT and CDR2 SNEGSKA come from the germline V gene (reference sequence). V lost 6 bases and J lost 5, with 10 bases in between. CDR3 length: 11 residues.

This clone was seen a handful of times. The V call is TRBV28, the J call TRBJ2-3, with 8 bases lining up with TRBD2. The CDR3 consists of 12 residues. V lost 6 bases to trimming and J lost 6 bases; unmatched junction nucleotides: 2. CDR1 MDHEN and CDR2 SYDVKM come from the germline V gene. DNA of the CDR3: TGTGCCAGCAGCGGGGGGGCCGATACGCAGTATTTT. This codes for CASSGGADTQYF.

The chain joins TRBV30 to TRBJ2-1; a weak D match, TRBD2 (6 bases). With 0 bases removed from V and 10 bases from J, the gap between germline ends came to 13 bases. From germline, CDR1 is GTSNPN and CDR2 SVGIG (reference sequence). The length of the CDR3 is 13 residues. CDR3 nucleotides: TGTGCCTGGAGTGTACGGAGACTAGGGGAGCAGTTCTTC. As protein: CAWSVRRLGEQFF.

The V gene is TRBV28, the J gene TRBJ2-1; D may be TRBD1 (6 bases). V was trimmed by 7 bases and J by 3 bases, leaving 19 bases between them. CDR1 and CDR2 (germline): MDHEN, SYDVKM. The CDR3 contains 16 residues. CDR3 bases: TGTGCCAGCAAAAATACCGGGACACCTTACTACAATGAGCAGTTCTTC. Protein product: CASKNTGTPYYNEQFF.

This chain uses TRBV28 with TRBJ1-2, with 7 bases lining up with TRBD1. This CDR3 comprises 16 residues. Germline CDR1 MDHEN, CDR2 SYDVKM. V was pared by 6 bases and J by 0 bases, with 10 bases of the junction left unmatched. The CDR3 DNA reads TGTGCCAGCAGATCTGCCGGGACAGCGACTAACTATGGCTACACCTTC. This encodes CASRSAGTATNYGYTF.

The chain combines TRBV2 with TRBJ2-3; 7 bases line up with TRBD1. This CDR3 region has 13 residues. The germline CDR1 and CDR2 sequences are SNHLY and FYNNEI. Losses at the gene ends were 8 bases for V and 6 bases for J; bases not matched to a gene: 8. CDR3 DNA sequence: TGTGCCAGCGGGGGACAGATCAGGGATACGCAGTATTTT. This codes for CASGGQIRDTQYF.

The V and J genes are TRBV2 and TRBJ1-5, with 9 bases that match TRBD1. The CDR3 loop spans 14 amino acids. Germline CDR1 SNHLY, CDR2 FYNNEI. The ends lost 6 bases at V and 4 bases at J; junction bases unmatched: 4. This CDR3 is CASRQGAPNQPQHF. In DNA, the CDR3 is TGTGCCAGCAGACAGGGGGCTCCTAATCAGCCCCAGCATTTT.

J is TRBJ2-1 and V is TRBV3-1 (or the pseudogene TRBV3-2); perhaps TRBD2 as D (6 bases). Germline V gene lookup returns CDR1 LGHDT and CDR2 YNNKEL (reference sequence). The CDR3 loop spans 12 amino acids. V gave up 3 bases and J gave up 10 bases, with 10 bases separating them. The CDR3 loop is CASSQEGREQFF. CDR3 DNA: TGTGCCAGCAGCCAGGAGGGCAGGGAGCAGTTCTTC.

The chain couples TRBV6-6 to TRBJ2-3; TRBD2 aligns across 8 bases. Germline V gene data show CDR1 as MNHNY and CDR2 as SVGAGI (reference sequence). The CDR3 is made up of 15 amino acids. Trimming at V came to 7 bases and at J to 1 base, leaving 7 bases not matched to a gene. The CDR3 sequence: CASTYGGAGTDTQYF. In DNA, the CDR3 is TGTGCCAGCACCTACGGGGGGGCGGGCACAGATACGCAGTATTTT.

The rearrangement links TRBV5-4 to TRBJ2-7; 7 bases are shared with TRBD1. The ends lost 4 bases at V and 3 bases at J; junction bases unmatched: 1. The CDR3 is 12 amino acids. CDR1 and CDR2 (germline): SGHNT, YYREEE (reference sequence). CDR3 region: CASSGTDYEQYF. In nucleotides, the CDR3 is TGTGCCAGCAGCGGGACAGACTACGAGCAGTACTTC.